The 6 T cell receptor beta chains presented below share a single source sample, sequenced in a study of blood T cell repertoires in COVID-19. Profiling relied on immunoSEQ multiplex PCR, and the TCRdb table lists in-frame clones only, not all of them. Of 200,000 to 300,000 clones listed, nearly 85% are singletons. Sequenced: peripheral blood. These receptors were taken from a human donor in a cohort sampled during active COVID-19.

The rearrangement joins TRBV7-9 to TRBJ1-1, with 7 bases fitting TRBD1. Germline lookup yields CDR1 SEHNR and CDR2 FQNEAQ (reference sequence). The V and J ends lost 9 bases and 1 base, in that order; junction bases with no gene match: 17. The CDR3 runs to 17 residues. CDR3 DNA: TGTGCCAGTAGACGAGAGTTTACCGGGACAGCGAACACTGAAGCTTTCTTT. This translates into CASRREFTGTANTEAFF.

The chain combines TRBV10-3 with TRBJ1-1; 7 bases are shared with TRBD1. The V gene's germline CDR1 is ENHRY and CDR2 SYGVKD. CDR3 length equals 14 residues. Unmatched junction bases numbered 5, after V lost 4 bases and J lost 3 bases. DNA of the CDR3: TGTGCCATCAGTGGATCCCAGGGGGACACTGAAGCTTTCTTT. It specifies CAISGSQGDTEAFF.

The chain is built from TRBV5-6 and TRBJ2-7, with 10 bases matching TRBD1. Germline CDR1 and CDR2: SGHDT and YYEEEE. V gave up 2 bases and J gave up 7 bases; unmatched junction bases: 6. This CDR3 region has 14 residues. The CDR3 spells CASSFDRGLREQYF. For the CDR3, the DNA is TGTGCCAGCAGCTTCGACAGGGGGCTAAGGGAGCAGTACTTC.

This sequence joins TRBV18 and TRBJ2-7; TRBD1 aligns across 7 bases. The CDR3 loop spans 13 amino acids. Trimming took 7 bases from V and 5 from J; bases not matched to a gene: 8. In germline, CDR1 is KGHSH, CDR2 LQKENI. The CDR3 region has the DNA TGTGCCAGCTTGATGGACAGGTGGGACGAGCAGTACTTC. Translation: CASLMDRWDEQYF.

The chain uses TRBV19 and TRBJ2-3, with TRBD2 matching 8 bases. V shed 5 bases and J 2 bases; nucleotides not matched to a gene: 15. The CDR3 runs 18 residues. CDR1 LNHDA and CDR2 SQIVND come from the germline V gene (reference sequence). CDR3 protein: CASSLSAGGQTFTDTQYF. The CDR3 bases are TGTGCCAGTAGTTTAAGCGCGGGGGGCCAAACCTTCACAGATACGCAGTATTTT.

This clone was observed a single time. The CDR3 coding sequence is TGCGCCAGCAGCCAACCGACAGGGCGAGGCGAGCAGTACTTC. Translating gives CASSQPTGRGEQYF. The rearrangement joins TRBV4-1 to TRBJ2-7, with 7 bases that match TRBD1. This CDR3 is 14 amino acids long. CDR1 is MGHRA and CDR2 is YSYEKL in the germline V gene. With 2 bases clipped from V and 6 bases from J, the junction kept 7 bases outside the gene matches.